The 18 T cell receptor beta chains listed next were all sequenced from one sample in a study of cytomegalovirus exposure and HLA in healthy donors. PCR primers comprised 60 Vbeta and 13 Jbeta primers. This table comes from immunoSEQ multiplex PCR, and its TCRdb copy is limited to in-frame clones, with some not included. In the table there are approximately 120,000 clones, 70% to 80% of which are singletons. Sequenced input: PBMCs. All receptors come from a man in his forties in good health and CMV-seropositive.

The CDR3 spells CASSSGTLANTGELFF. CDR3 DNA: TGTGCCAGCAGCTCAGGGACACTTGCGAACACCGGGGAGCTGTTTTTT. The V and J genes are TRBV5-8 and TRBJ2-2, with D perhaps TRBD1 (6 bases). Looked up from germline, CDR1 is SGHTS and CDR2 is YDEGEE. V gave up 3 bases and J gave up 0 bases, with 12 bases separating them. The CDR3 loop spans 16 amino acids.

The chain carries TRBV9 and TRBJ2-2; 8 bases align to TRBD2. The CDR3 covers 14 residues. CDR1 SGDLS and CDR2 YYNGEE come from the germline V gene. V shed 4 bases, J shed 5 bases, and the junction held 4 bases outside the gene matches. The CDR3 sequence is CASSHTSGTGELFF. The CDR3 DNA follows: TGTGCCAGCAGCCACACTAGCGGTACCGGGGAGCTGTTTTTT.

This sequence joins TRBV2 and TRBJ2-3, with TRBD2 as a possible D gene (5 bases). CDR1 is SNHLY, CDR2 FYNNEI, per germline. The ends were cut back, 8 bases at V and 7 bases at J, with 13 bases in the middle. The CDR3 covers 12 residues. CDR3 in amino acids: CASDPSSYTQYF. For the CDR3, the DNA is TGTGCCAGCGACCCTAGCTCTTATACGCAGTATTTT.

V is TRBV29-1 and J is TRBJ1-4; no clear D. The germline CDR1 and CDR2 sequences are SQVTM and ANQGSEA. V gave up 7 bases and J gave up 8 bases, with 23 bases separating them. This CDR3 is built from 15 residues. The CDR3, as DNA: TGCAGCGCCGGAAGTGTCGGAGGACTAGTGGAAAAACTGTTTTTT. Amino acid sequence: CSAGSVGGLVEKLFF.

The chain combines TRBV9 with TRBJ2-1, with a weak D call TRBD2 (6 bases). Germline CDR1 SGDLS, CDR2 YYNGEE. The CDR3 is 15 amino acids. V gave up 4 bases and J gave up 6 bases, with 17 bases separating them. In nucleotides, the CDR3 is TGTGCCAGCAGCCCCCCGGGCCGGGGGACCAATGAGCAGTTCTTC. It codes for CASSPPGRGTNEQFF.

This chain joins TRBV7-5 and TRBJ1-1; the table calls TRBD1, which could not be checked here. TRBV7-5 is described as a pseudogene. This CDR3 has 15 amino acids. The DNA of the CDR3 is TGTGCCAGAAGCCCTCGGGACAACGAGAACACTGAAGCTTTCTTT. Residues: CARSPRDNENTEAFF.

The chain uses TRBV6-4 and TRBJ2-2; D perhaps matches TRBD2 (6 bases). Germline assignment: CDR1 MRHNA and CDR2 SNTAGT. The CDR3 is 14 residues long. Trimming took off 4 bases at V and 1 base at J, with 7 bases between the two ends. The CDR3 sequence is CASSVEGNTGELFF. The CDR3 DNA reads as TGTGCCAGCAGTGTGGAGGGGAACACCGGGGAGCTGTTTTTT.

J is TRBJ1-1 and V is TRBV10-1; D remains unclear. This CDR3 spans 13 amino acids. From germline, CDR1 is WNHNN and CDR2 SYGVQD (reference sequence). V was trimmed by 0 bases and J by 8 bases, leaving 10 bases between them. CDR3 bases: TGCGCCAGCAGTGAGTCGGGCCTCAGGGAAGCTTTCTTT. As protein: CASSESGLREAFF.

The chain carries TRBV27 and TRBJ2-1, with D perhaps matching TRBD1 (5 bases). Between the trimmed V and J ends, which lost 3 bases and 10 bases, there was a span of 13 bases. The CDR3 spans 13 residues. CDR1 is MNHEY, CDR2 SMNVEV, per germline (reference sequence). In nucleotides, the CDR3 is TGTGCCAGCAGTTTTGGACATAAGTTCGAGCAGTTCTTC. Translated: CASSFGHKFEQFF.

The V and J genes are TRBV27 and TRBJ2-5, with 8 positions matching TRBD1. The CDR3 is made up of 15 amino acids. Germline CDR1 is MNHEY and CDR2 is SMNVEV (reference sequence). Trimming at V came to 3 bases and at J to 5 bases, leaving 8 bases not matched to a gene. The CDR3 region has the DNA TGTGCCAGCAGTTTGGGCAGGGGGCGAGGGGAGACCCAGTACTTC. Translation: CASSLGRGRGETQYF.

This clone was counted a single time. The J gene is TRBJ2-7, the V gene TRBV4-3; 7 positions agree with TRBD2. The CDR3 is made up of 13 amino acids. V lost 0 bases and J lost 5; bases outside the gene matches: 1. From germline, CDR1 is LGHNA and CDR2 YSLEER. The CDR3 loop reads CASSQDRGDEQYF. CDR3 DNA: TGCGCCAGCAGCCAAGATCGGGGGGACGAGCAGTACTTC.

The DNA for the CDR3 is TGCAGCGTCGGAGACAGGGGGCGATTGAACACTGAAGCTTTCTTT. It is translated as CSVGDRGRLNTEAFF. This rearrangement joins TRBV29-1 to TRBJ1-1; 10 bases fit TRBD1. The length of the CDR3 is 15 residues. Germline V CDR1 and CDR2: SQVTM, ANQGSEA. V gave up 6 bases and J gave up 0 bases; unmatched junction bases: 7.

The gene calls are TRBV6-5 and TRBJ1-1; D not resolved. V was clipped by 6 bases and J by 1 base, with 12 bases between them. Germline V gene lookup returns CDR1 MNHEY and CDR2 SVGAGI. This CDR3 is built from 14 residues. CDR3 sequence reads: CASRISRWNTEAFF. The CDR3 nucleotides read TGTGCCAGCAGAATATCGCGATGGAACACTGAAGCTTTCTTT.

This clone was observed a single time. The CDR3 DNA reads TGTGCCAGCAGCAGTAGCGGGAGAAGGTACGAGCAGTACTTC. Translating it yields CASSSSGRRYEQYF. The genes are TRBV5-6 and TRBJ2-7; TRBD2 matches at 9 bases. CDR3 length: 14 residues. Germline CDR1 and CDR2: SGHDT and YYEEEE. Trimming took 4 bases from V and 4 from J; bases not matched to a gene: 6.

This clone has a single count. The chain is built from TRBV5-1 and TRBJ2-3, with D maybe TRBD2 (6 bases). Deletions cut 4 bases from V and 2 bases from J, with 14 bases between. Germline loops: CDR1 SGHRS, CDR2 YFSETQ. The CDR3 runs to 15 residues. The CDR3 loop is CASSPNGGVTDTQYF. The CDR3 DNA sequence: TGCGCCAGCAGCCCCAACGGGGGAGTCACAGATACGCAGTATTTT.

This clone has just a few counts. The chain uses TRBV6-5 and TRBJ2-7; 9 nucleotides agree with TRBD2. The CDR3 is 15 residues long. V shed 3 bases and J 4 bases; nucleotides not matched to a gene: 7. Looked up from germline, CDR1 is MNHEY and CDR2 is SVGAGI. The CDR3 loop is CASSYPASGKYEQYF. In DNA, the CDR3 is TGTGCCAGCAGTTATCCGGCTAGCGGGAAGTACGAGCAGTACTTC.

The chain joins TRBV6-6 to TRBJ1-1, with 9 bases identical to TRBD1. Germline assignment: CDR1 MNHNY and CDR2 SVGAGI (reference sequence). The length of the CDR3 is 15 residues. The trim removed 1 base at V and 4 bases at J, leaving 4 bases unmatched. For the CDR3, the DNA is TGTGCCAGCAGTTACTTGGGGACAGGGACCACTGAAGCTTTCTTT. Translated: CASSYLGTGTTEAFF.

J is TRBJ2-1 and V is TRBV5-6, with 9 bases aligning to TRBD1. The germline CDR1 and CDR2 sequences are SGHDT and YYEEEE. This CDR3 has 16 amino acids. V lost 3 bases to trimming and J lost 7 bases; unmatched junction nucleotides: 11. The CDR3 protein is CASSYLGQGRKNEQFF. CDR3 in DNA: TGTGCCAGCAGCTACCTCGGACAGGGGAGAAAGAATGAGCAGTTCTTC.